The clone carrying this T cell receptor beta chain was observed a handful of times. Authors' processing steps: Quantification of nucleated cells was approximated via reference gene primer amplification. Generated by immunoSEQ multiplex PCR, the TCRdb table keeps only in-frame clones and is missing some. The DNA was the basis for D and trimming; V, J and clone size are from that table. The sample contains around 50,000 clones, around four fifths of which appear only once. These data originate in a study of blood T cell repertoires in COVID-19. For the study at large: The study drew acute and convalescent COVID-19 samples from the United States, Italy and Spain. PBMCs, B-cell-depleted T cells, or T cells were the source of the cDNA or gDNA that made up the material.

This CDR3 spans 13 amino acids. V lost 4 bases and J lost 1, with 5 bases in between. CDR1 and CDR2 (germline): GTSNPN, SVGIG (reference sequence). What was sequenced was peripheral blood. This clonotype was obtained from a human donor in a cohort sampled during active COVID-19. The chain joins TRBV30 to TRBJ2-6; no clear D gene. The CDR3 nucleotides read TGTGCCTGGACTCTTTCTGGGGCCAACGTCCTGACTTTC. It codes for CAWTLSGANVLTF.